This TCR beta chain was sequenced during a study of T-cell reconstitution after alpha-beta-depleted transplantation in children (dated by TCRdb to 2015 to 2016). Describing the broader study: The study quantitatively tracked T-cell immune reconstitution after TCRalphabeta/CD19-depleted allogeneic hematopoietic cell transplantation in children using TCR repertoire profiling.

CDR3 length: 11 amino acids, cysteine to phenylalanine. The sequence is cut down to CDR3 DNA, 33 bases in frame from base 1. CDR1 is given as SGHDT and CDR2 as YYEEEE, both from the germline V gene. V loses 0 bases, J loses 6 bases, and the germline ends lie 4 bases apart. This clonotype was seen repeatedly, ten times or more. Which antigen it targets is not known. Per-base quality was not reported, and no clone a single base away is much larger than it. The method was PCR. The sequencing machine was an Illumina HiSeq 2500. To normalize quantification of the TCRbeta repertoire, the TCR libraries were built with molecular barcoding that relied on unique molecular identifiers. TCRdb redid the processing of the public reads, applying fastp at Q25 and MiXCR, and retained in-frame beta chains. Rows matching on CDR3 protein sequence are summarized as one entry with the most common DNA and genes. The sample profile shows roughly 300,000 distinct CDR3 sequences; 10% to 13% of them were found once. Approximately 2.3% of the sample is taken by the ten largest.

The sequencing used PBMCs from the stem cell graft donor, collected from the stem cell graft. This sequence uses TRBV5-6 and TRBJ2-7, with the D segment identity uncertain. This TCR came from a human donor who donated a stem cell graft to a child with acute lymphoblastic leukemia. The nucleotide sequence is TGTGCCAGCAGCTTGGAGGTCGAGCAGTACTTC. Translated, it gives CASSLEVEQYF.